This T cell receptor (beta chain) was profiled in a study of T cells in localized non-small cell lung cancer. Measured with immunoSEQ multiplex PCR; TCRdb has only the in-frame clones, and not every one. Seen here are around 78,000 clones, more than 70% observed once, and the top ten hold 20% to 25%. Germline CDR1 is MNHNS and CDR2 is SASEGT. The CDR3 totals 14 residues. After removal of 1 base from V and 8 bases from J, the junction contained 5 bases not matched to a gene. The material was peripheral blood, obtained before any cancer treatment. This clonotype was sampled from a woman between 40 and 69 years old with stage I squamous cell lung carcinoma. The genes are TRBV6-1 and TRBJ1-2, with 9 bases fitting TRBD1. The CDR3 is CASSEVGQGSGYTF. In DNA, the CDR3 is TGTGCCAGCAGTGAAGTGGGACAGGGCAGCGGCTACACCTTC.